A selection of T cell receptor beta chains follows, all from one sample in a study of cytomegalovirus exposure and HLA in healthy donors. The data were produced by immunoSEQ multiplex PCR, yet TCRdb's version contains in-frame clones alone and is incomplete. The sample yields 150,000 to 200,000 clones, roughly 77% seen once. Sequencing was performed on PBMCs. These receptors came from a man in his fifties in good health and CMV-seropositive. Both conserved end residues are part of each CDR3. The D gene is left open where the match is weak. Not every row has a clone size; where given, it reads once, few, many or a size class.

TRBJ2-3	NA	TRBD2	TRBV11-3	TGTGCCAGCAGCTTAGCCGGCGGGGGAGGGCCGGGTACGCAGTATTTT	CASSLAGGGGPGTQYF
TRBJ1-3	NA	NA	TRBV5-1	TGCGCCAGCAGCCCGACAGTCTCTGGAAACACCATATATTTT	CASSPTVSGNTIYF
TRBJ2-7	NA	NA	TRBV7-2	TGTGCCAGCAGCCCTCGACAGGCCATAAACTACGAGCAGTACTTC	CASSPRQAINYEQYF
TRBJ1-1	NA	TRBD1	TRBV6-1	TGTGCCAGCAGTGAGGGGGACAGGGATACTGAAGCTTTCTTT	CASSEGDRDTEAFF
TRBJ1-3	few	TRBD1	TRBV6-1	TGTGCCAGCAGTGTTGGCGCAGGGGGCTCTGGAAACACCATATATTTT	CASSVGAGGSGNTIYF
TRBJ1-2	NA	NA	TRBV27	TGTGCCAGCAGTCAGGAGGGTTGGGGGACTAACTATGGCTACACCTTC	CASSQEGWGTNYGYTF
TRBJ2-7	NA	NA	TRBV5-6	TGTGCCAGCAGCTTCCTCCCGGGGGGCGATTACGAGCAGTACTTC	CASSFLPGGDYEQYF
TRBJ2-7	NA	NA	TRBV7-9	TGTGCCAGCAGCCGCGGGGGCGTCAGGGCCCACGAGCAGTACTTC	CASSRGGVRAHEQYF
TRBJ1-2	few	TRBD1	TRBV9	TGTGCCAGCAGCACCCGTGATGGATGGCAGGGGGCGATTGGCTACACCTTC	CASSTRDGWQGAIGYTF
TRBJ2-5	few	NA	TRBV4-2	TGTGCCAGCAGCCAAGTGGCGGGGAAAGAGACCCAGTACTTC	CASSQVAGKETQYF
TRBJ2-6	NA	NA	TRBV5-1	TGCGCCAGCTCAGGTGGGGCCTCTGGGGCCAACGTCCTGACTTTC	CASSGGASGANVLTF
TRBJ2-3	NA	TRBD2	TRBV6-1	TGTGCCAGCAAGTACGGCGGGGGGGCCGATACGCAGTATTTT	CASKYGGGADTQYF
TRBJ2-5	few	NA	TRBV6-1	TGTGCCAGCACCCGTACAGGGAATGGACAAGAGACCCAGTACTTC	CASTRTGNGQETQYF
TRBJ2-5	NA	TRBD2	TRBV7-2	TGTGCCAGCAGCTTTACGGATTTCGCGACGGGGGGCCAGTACTTC	CASSFTDFATGGQYF
TRBJ1-1	NA	NA	TRBV6-5	TGTGCCAGCAGTTACGTTGGTACAGGGAACACTGAAGCTTTCTTT	CASSYVGTGNTEAFF
TRBJ2-1	NA	TRBD2	TRBV19	TGTGCCAGTAGTATAGCAGGACGGGGCGGGGGGCCGTCCTACAATGAGCAGTTCTTC	CASSIAGRGGGPSYNEQFF
TRBJ1-5	NA	TRBD1	TRBV5-8	TGTGCCAGCAGCTTACAGGGGGGTCACAATCAGCCCCAGCATTTT	CASSLQGGHNQPQHF
TRBJ2-3	once	TRBD1	TRBV5-1	TGCGCCAGCAGCCGGACAGGGGATTCGGCAGATACGCAGTATTTT	CASSRTGDSADTQYF
TRBJ1-5	NA	NA	TRBV2	TGTGCCAGCAGTGTCCCACAGGGCGGTAGCAATCAGCCCCAGCATTTT	CASSVPQGGSNQPQHF
TRBJ1-6	few	TRBD1	TRBV7-9	TGTGCCAGCAGTCAATGGGGACAGAGGACGGGCCTCCACTTT	CASSQWGQRTGLHF
TRBJ2-7	NA	NA	TRBV4-2	TGTGCCAGCAGCCAAGATGGAGTACCAGGGCGGGGGCGGACCTACGAGCAGTACTTC	CASSQDGVPGRGRTYEQYF
TRBJ2-5	NA	NA	TRBV5-1	TGCGCCAGCAGCTTGCTTATCCAAGAGACCCAGTACTTC	CASSLLIQETQYF